The clone carrying this T cell receptor (beta chain) has at least ten counts. Its matching antigen is unknown. The time point is: patch test 1, 2 weeks after DPC sensitization. Treatment described: therapeutic diphenylcyclopropenone sensitization with weekly scalp DPC. These data come from a study of human T cells and chemical hapten exposure. MiXCR, run by TCRdb on the RACE reads, gives a single entry per CDR3 protein. Seen here are about 360,000 distinct CDR3 sequences, approximately 4.4% observed once, and the top ten hold under 2.5%. General study results and limits: Expanded TCRs formed significantly more large CDR3 similarity clusters than controls.

Sequenced here: whole blood, sampled in connection with sensitization to the hapten diphenylcyclopropenone (DPC). This TCR derives from a woman in her fifties or sixties with alopecia areata. Some clones in this sample may be carry-over from other donors' samples.

CDR3 sequence (DNA): TGCAGTGCCCCACCCGGCGGAGGGCAGTTCTTC. Its translation: CSAPPGGGQFF. The gene calls are TRBV20-1 and TRBJ2-1; D is possibly TRBD2 (5 bases). Germline V gene sequence: CDR1 DFQATT, CDR2 SNEGSKA (reference sequence). There are 11 residues in the CDR3. The ends were cut back, 6 bases at V and 12 bases at J, with 15 bases in the middle.